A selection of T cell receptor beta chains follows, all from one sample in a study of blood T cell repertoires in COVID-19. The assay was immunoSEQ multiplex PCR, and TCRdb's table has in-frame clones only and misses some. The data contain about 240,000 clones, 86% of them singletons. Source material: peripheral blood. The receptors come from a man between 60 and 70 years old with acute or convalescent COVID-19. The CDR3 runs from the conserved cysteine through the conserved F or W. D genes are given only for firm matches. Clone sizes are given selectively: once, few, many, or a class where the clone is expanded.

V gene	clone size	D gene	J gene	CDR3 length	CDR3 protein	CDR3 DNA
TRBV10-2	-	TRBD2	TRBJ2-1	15	CASLRAGGSYNEQFF	TGCGCCAGCTTACGAGCGGGGGGTTCCTACAATGAGCAGTTCTTC
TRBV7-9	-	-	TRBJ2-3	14	CASSLTSSTDTQYF	TGTGCCAGCAGCTTGACATCCTCCACAGATACGCAGTATTTT
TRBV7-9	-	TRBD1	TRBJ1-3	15	CASSSGQEHGNTIYF	TGTGCCAGCAGCTCAGGACAGGAGCATGGAAACACCATATATTTT
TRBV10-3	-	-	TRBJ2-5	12	CAIGDTYETQYF	TGTGCCATCGGGGACACGTATGAGACCCAGTACTTC
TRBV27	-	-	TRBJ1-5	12	CASSPGYGPQHF	TGTGCCAGCAGCCCAGGGTATGGGCCCCAGCATTTT
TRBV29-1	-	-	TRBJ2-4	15	CSVEDRWLGKNIQYF	TGCAGCGTTGAAGATCGGTGGCTAGGCAAAAACATTCAGTACTTC
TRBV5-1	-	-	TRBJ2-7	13	CASSSIQGYEQYF	TGCGCCAGCAGCTCCATCCAGGGATACGAGCAGTACTTC
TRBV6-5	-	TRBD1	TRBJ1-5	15	CASRQGRSGNQPQHF	TGTGCCAGTAGACAGGGCCGATCGGGCAATCAGCCCCAGCATTTT
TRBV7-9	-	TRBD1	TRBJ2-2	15	CASSFGQGRTGELFF	TGTGCCAGCAGCTTTGGACAGGGAAGGACCGGGGAGCTGTTTTTT
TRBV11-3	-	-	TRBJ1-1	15	CASSLEGGQNTEAFF	TGTGCCAGCAGCTTAGAGGGAGGACAGAACACTGAAGCTTTCTTT
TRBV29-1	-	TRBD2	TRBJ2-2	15	CSVPKREGRTGELFF	TGCAGCGTTCCTAAGCGGGAGGGCCGCACCGGGGAGCTGTTTTTT
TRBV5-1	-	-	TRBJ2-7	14	CASSPWSEYYEQYF	TGCGCCAGCAGCCCCTGGTCAGAATATTACGAGCAGTACTTC
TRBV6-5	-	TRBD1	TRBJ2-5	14	CASSKDRLKETQYF	TGTGCCAGCAGCAAGGACAGGCTAAAGGAGACCCAGTACTTC
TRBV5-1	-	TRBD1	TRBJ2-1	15	CASRQGQGSYNEQFF	TGCGCCAGCAGACAGGGACAGGGCTCCTACAATGAGCAGTTCTTC
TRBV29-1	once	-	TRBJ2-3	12	CSVGGGLDTQYF	TGCAGCGTTGGTGGAGGGCTGGATACGCAGTATTTT
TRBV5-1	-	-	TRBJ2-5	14	CASSMDSLQETQYF	TGCGCCAGCAGCATGGACAGCCTCCAAGAGACCCAGTACTTC
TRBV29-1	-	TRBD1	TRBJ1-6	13	CSVGDRNNSPLHF	TGCAGCGTTGGGGACAGAAATAATTCACCCCTCCACTTT
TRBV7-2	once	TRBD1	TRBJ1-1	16	CASSFGQGAGNTEAFF	TGTGCCAGCAGCTTCGGGCAGGGGGCTGGGAACACTGAAGCTTTCTTT
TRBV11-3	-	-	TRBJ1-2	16	CASSPLPGTVNYGYTF	TGTGCCAGCAGCCCACTTCCGGGGACTGTGAACTATGGCTACACCTTC
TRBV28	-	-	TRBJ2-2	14	CASRLAWLTGELFF	TGTGCCAGCCGTCTAGCCTGGTTAACCGGGGAGCTGTTTTTT